One T cell receptor (beta chain) is described in this entry. These data originate in a study of shared clonotypes between healthy human individuals. Participating donors were healthy, HIV-negative adults free of recent acute infections or vaccinations. This CDR3 is 15 amino acids long. Germline-derived CDR1 and CDR2 are SGHRS and YFSETQ. Trimming took 2 bases from V and 1 from J, leaving 9 bases between them. Using immunoSEQ multiplex PCR, the repertoire was profiled, and TCRdb retains in-frame clones only, with some absent. The sample holds 2 million to 3 million clones, roughly 93% seen once. This chain uses TRBV5-1 with TRBJ2-2; D is uncertain. The TCR was taken from a man aged 18 to 29 in good health. Some clones in this sample may be carry-over from other donors' samples. The sample comprised naive CD4+ T cells from PBMCs. Subset: CD45RA+ positively selected. CDR3 region: CASSFAGENTGELFF. The CDR3 DNA follows: TGCGCCAGCAGCTTCGCTGGAGAGAACACCGGGGAGCTGTTTTTT.